The 10 T cell receptor beta chains below were found in one sample sequenced in a study of blood T cell repertoires in COVID-19. Only in-frame clones appear in the TCRdb table, and some are missing; sequencing was by immunoSEQ multiplex PCR. The table has some 120,000 clones, roughly 74% seen once; the top ten hold 6%. The sample was peripheral blood. The receptors here all came from a man older than 75 with COVID-19, enrolled during active disease.

This clone was recorded a few times. The J gene is TRBJ2-3, the V gene TRBV7-3, with 7 bases matching TRBD2. CDR3 length: 16 amino acids. V lost 5 bases, J lost 1 base, and 9 bases stayed unmatched. Germline assignment: CDR1 SGHTA and CDR2 FQGTGA. The CDR3 protein is CASSLSGVGRTDTQYF. The CDR3 region has the DNA TGTGCCAGCAGCCTAAGCGGGGTGGGGCGCACAGATACGCAGTATTTT.

The chain combines TRBV19 with TRBJ1-6; D gene uncertain. The CDR3 spans 14 residues. CDR1 and CDR2 from the germline V gene are LNHDA and SQIVND (reference sequence). Trimming took off 5 bases at V and 6 bases at J, with 11 bases between the two ends. The CDR3 protein is CASSPGVLNSPLHF. Here the CDR3 DNA reads TGTGCCAGTAGTCCAGGCGTTCTTAATTCACCCCTCCACTTT. The full variable domain, in which reference TRBV19 and TRBJ1-6 provide the parts outside the CDR3, is DGGITQSPKYLFRKEGQNVTLSCEQNLNHDAMYWYRQDPGQGLRLIYYSQIVNDFQKGDIAEGYSVSREKKESFPLTVTSAQKNPTAFYLCASSPGVLNSPLHFGNGTRLTVT.

V gene TRBV19 combines with J gene TRBJ2-5, with a possible D match to TRBD1 (6 bases). This CDR3 comprises 14 residues. Germline V gives CDR1 LNHDA, CDR2 SQIVND (reference sequence). V was clipped by 6 bases and J by 6 bases, with 17 bases between them. The CDR3 here is CASRTGTGSKTQYF. The CDR3 DNA reads as TGTGCCAGTAGAACCGGTACAGGGTCCAAGACCCAGTACTTC.

The chain uses TRBV4-1 and TRBJ1-6, with D unresolved. The germline V and J ends were trimmed by 1 base and 5 bases, with 9 bases remaining between them. This CDR3 spans 15 amino acids. CDR1 and CDR2 from the germline V gene are MGHRA and YSYEKL. The CDR3 bases are TGCGCCAGCAGCCAAGTTGTGTCTAATAATTCACCCCTCCACTTT. It is translated as CASSQVVSNNSPLHF.

V gene TRBV5-1 combines with J gene TRBJ2-1, with D possibly matching TRBD2 (6 bases). The CDR3 has 15 amino acids. Trimming removed 5 bases at V and 6 bases at J, with 18 bases between. Germline V gene data show CDR1 as SGHRS and CDR2 as YFSETQ. The CDR3: CASSLWAGKGNEQFF. The DNA of the CDR3 is TGCGCCAGCAGTTTGTGGGCGGGAAAAGGCAATGAGCAGTTCTTC.

V gene TRBV19 combines with J gene TRBJ1-2, with 12 positions matching TRBD1. The trim removed 6 bases at V and 5 bases at J, leaving 16 bases unmatched. The CDR3 is 18 residues long. Germline V lookup: CDR1 LNHDA, CDR2 SQIVND (reference sequence). In DNA form, the CDR3 reads TGTGCCAGTAGCCAAAAGGGGACAGGGGGCTTTAAGGTGTATGGCTACACCTTC. This gives the protein CASSQKGTGGFKVYGYTF. Full variable domain (missing parts from reference TRBV19 and TRBJ1-2): DGGITQSPKYLFRKEGQNVTLSCEQNLNHDAMYWYRQDPGQGLRLIYYSQIVNDFQKGDIAEGYSVSREKKESFPLTVTSAQKNPTAFYLCASSQKGTGGFKVYGYTFGSGTRLTVV.

The chain carries TRBV6-1 and TRBJ1-3, with TRBD1 as a possible D gene (6 bases). The germline V and J ends were trimmed by 2 bases and 6 bases, with 8 bases remaining between them. This CDR3 region has 13 residues. Germline loops: CDR1 MNHNS, CDR2 SASEGT. CDR3 sequence: CASSENRVNTIYF. DNA of the CDR3: TGTGCCAGCAGTGAAAACAGGGTAAACACCATATATTTT.

The chain employs TRBV19 and TRBJ1-1; 11 bases align to TRBD1. CDR3 size: 16 residues. In germline, CDR1 is LNHDA, CDR2 SQIVND (reference sequence). V shed 3 bases, J shed 0 bases, and the junction held 3 bases outside the gene matches. CDR3 protein: CASSIRTGGMNTEAFF. CDR3 DNA sequence: TGTGCCAGTAGTATCAGGACAGGGGGCATGAACACTGAAGCTTTCTTT.

The chain uses TRBV5-1 and TRBJ2-3; 7 positions agree with TRBD1. Germline trimming cut 0 bases from V and 0 bases from J; bases unmatched to any gene: 4. The CDR3 length is 16 residues. Germline loops: CDR1 SGHRS, CDR2 YFSETQ. The CDR3 DNA reads as TGCGCCAGCAGCTTGGGACAGGGTACTAGCACAGATACGCAGTATTTT. This translates into CASSLGQGTSTDTQYF.

CDR3 residues: CSVTGENTEAFF. Here the CDR3 DNA reads TGCAGCGTGACAGGGGAGAACACTGAAGCTTTCTTT. The chain combines TRBV29-1 with TRBJ1-1; 8 nucleotides match TRBD1. The CDR3 length is 12 residues. The germline V gene has CDR1 SQVTM and CDR2 ANQGSEA. The V segment lost 6 bases and the J segment 1 base; nucleotides outside the gene matches: 1.